The sequence of this T cell receptor beta chain was determined in a study of sequential checkpoint blockade in melanoma. TCRdb's table, derived via immunoSEQ multiplex PCR, lists solely in-frame clones and lacks some. This sample yields about 32,000 clones, of which around 82% are seen a single time; 15% to 20% belongs to the top ten. The CDR3 runs to 15 residues. Trimming at V came to 4 bases and at J to 7 bases, leaving 8 bases not matched to a gene. Looked up from germline, CDR1 is SGHDT and CDR2 is YYEEEE. Treatment in this sample: randomized to nivolumab then ipilimumab (arm A) or the reverse (arm B).

This clonotype originated in a human donor with melanoma. The gene calls are TRBV5-6 and TRBJ2-1; 10 positions match TRBD2. Here the sequenced sample was CD8+ T cells sorted from blood (inferred from file names), taken from a patient given nivolumab and ipilimumab in sequence. The CDR3 is CASSQSGGAWNEQFF. Written as DNA, the CDR3 is TGTGCCAGCAGCCAAAGCGGGGGGGCTTGGAATGAGCAGTTCTTC. The full variable domain, completed using reference TRBV5-6 and TRBJ2-1, is DAGVTQSPTHLIKTRGQQVTLRCSPKSGHDTVSWYQQALGQGPQFIFQYYEEEERQRGNFPDRFSGHQFPNYSSELNVNALLLGDSALYLCASSQSGGAWNEQFFGPGTRLTVL.